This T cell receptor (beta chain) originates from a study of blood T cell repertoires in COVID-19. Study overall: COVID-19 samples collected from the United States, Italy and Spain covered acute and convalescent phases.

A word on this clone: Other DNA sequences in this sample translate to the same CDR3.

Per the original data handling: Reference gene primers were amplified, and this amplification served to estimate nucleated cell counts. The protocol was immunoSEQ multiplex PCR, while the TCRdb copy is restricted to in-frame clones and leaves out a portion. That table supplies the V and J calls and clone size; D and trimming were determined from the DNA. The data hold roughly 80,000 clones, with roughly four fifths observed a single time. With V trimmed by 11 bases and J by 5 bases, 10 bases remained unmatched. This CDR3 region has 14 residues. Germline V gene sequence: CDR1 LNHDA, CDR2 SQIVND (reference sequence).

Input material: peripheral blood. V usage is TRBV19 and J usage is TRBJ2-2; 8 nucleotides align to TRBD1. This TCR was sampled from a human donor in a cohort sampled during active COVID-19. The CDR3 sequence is CASWGQGATGELFF. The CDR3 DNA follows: TGTGCCTCCTGGGGGCAGGGGGCGACCGGGGAGCTGTTTTTT.